The clone carrying this TCR beta chain was seen a few times. Sequencing of 15-18 subjects in each run yielded over 190 million TCR-beta sequences. TCRdb reanalysed the 5' RACE reads using MiXCR and keeps one entry per CDR3 protein. The table lists about 74,000 distinct CDR3 sequences, roughly 5% of them singletons, with roughly 7% in the top ten. This sample was taken from a study of neurological immune-mediated disorders. The sequencing input was PBMCs. This receptor was identified in a man between 18 and 35 years old with multiple sclerosis.

The CDR3 bases are TGTGCCAGCATAGGGCCCCGGAACACTGAAGCTTTCTTT. It codes for CASIGPRNTEAFF. This sequence joins TRBV25-1 and TRBJ1-1; D uncertain. The CDR3 is made up of 13 amino acids. The V gene's germline CDR1 is MGHDK and CDR2 SYGVNS. V lost 7 bases and J lost 1, with 10 bases in between.